Below are 32 T cell receptor beta chains sequenced from a single sample in a study of T cell changes during pregnancy in multiple sclerosis. Only in-frame clones appear in the TCRdb table, and some are missing; sequencing was by immunoSEQ multiplex PCR. The sample lists 40,000 to 55,000 clones; 90% to 95% were seen once. The sample consisted of CD8+ T cells from peripheral blood mononuclear cells, taken in the first trimester of pregnancy. The receptors derive from a female donor with multiple sclerosis, enrolled in a pregnancy study.

V gene TRBV7-6 combines with J gene TRBJ2-3, with 13 bases aligning to TRBD2. Germline CDR1 is SGHVS and CDR2 is FNYEAQ. V lost 7 bases, J lost 2 bases, and 15 bases stayed unmatched. CDR3 length equals 19 residues. This CDR3 is CASKTWAGTSGTDTDTQYF. The CDR3 nucleotides read TGTGCCAGCAAAACCTGGGCGGGGACTAGCGGGACGGACACAGATACGCAGTATTTT.

The V and J genes are TRBV7-8 and TRBJ2-1; 7 nucleotides agree with TRBD1. Germline V CDR1 and CDR2: SGHVS, FQNEAQ. Unmatched junction bases numbered 13, after V lost 4 bases and J lost 7 bases. The CDR3 extends over 16 amino acids. CDR3 sequence (DNA): TGTGCCAGCAGCTCCCGGACAGGCCCGAAAGGGAATGAGCAGTTCTTC. Protein sequence: CASSSRTGPKGNEQFF.

The V and J genes are TRBV29-1 and TRBJ2-7, with a weak D call TRBD2 (5 bases). The CDR3 length is 14 residues. From germline, CDR1 is SQVTM and CDR2 ANQGSEA. V was cut by 8 bases and J by 4 bases, with 21 bases left in between. The CDR3 sequence: CSTLEETGPYEQYF. As DNA, the CDR3 is TGCAGCACCTTGGAGGAGACCGGACCTTACGAGCAGTACTTC.

This rearrangement joins TRBV6-6 to TRBJ2-3; tentatively, D is TRBD2 (6 bases). The CDR3 length is 15 residues. Germline CDR1 reads MNHNY; CDR2 reads SVGAGI (reference sequence). Trimming pared 2 bases from V and 2 bases from J, leaving 11 bases between. CDR3 amino acids: CASSYGGFNTDTQYF. DNA for the CDR3: TGTGCCAGCAGTTACGGGGGGTTTAACACAGATACGCAGTATTTT.

This clone was found once. This chain uses TRBV5-4 with TRBJ1-1; TRBD1 aligns across 7 bases. The length of the CDR3 is 15 residues. After removal of 0 bases from V and 1 base from J, the junction contained 3 bases not matched to a gene. Per the germline V gene, CDR1 is SGHNT and CDR2 is YYREEE (reference sequence). The CDR3 loop reads CASSLGDRWNTEAFF. CDR3 nucleotide sequence: TGTGCCAGCAGCTTGGGGGACAGATGGAACACTGAAGCTTTCTTT.

The chain carries TRBV5-5 and TRBJ1-5; the match to TRBD1 covers 9 bases. The CDR3 loop spans 14 amino acids. With V trimmed by 4 bases and J by 5 bases, 4 bases remained unmatched. Germline-derived CDR1 and CDR2 are SGHKS and YYEKEE (reference sequence). CDR3 sequence (DNA): TGTGCCAGCAGCCCCCGGGACAGGGATCAGCCCCAGCATTTT. Translated: CASSPRDRDQPQHF. The full variable domain, rest sourced from reference TRBV5-5 and TRBJ1-5, is DAGVTQSPTHLIKTRGQQVTLRCSPISGHKSVSWYQQVLGQGPQFIFQYYEKEERGRGNFPDRFSARQFPNYSSELNVNALLLGDSALYLCASSPRDRDQPQHFGDGTRLSIL.

The rearrangement links TRBV30 to TRBJ1-5; 10 bases agree with TRBD1. Trimming cost V 7 bases and J 3 bases; bases outside gene matches: 6. Germline V lookup: CDR1 GTSNPN, CDR2 SVGIG (reference sequence). The CDR3 sequence is 14 residues long. The CDR3: CASSGTGANQPQHF. In DNA form, the CDR3 reads TGTGCCTCTTCCGGGACAGGGGCCAATCAGCCCCAGCATTTT.

The rearrangement uses TRBV28 and TRBJ2-2; no firm D call. The CDR3 sequence is 13 residues long. CDR1 and CDR2 (germline): MDHEN, SYDVKM. The V and J ends lost 5 bases and 2 bases respectively, with 6 bases between them. The CDR3 DNA follows: TGTGCCAGCAGTCACATCAACACCGGGGAGCTGTTTTTT. Protein sequence: CASSHINTGELFF.

This chain joins TRBV7-2 and TRBJ1-1; 7 bases fit TRBD1. This CDR3 contains 16 residues. Germline V gene data show CDR1 as SGHTA and CDR2 as FQGNSA. J was trimmed by 4 bases and V by 2 bases; bases with no gene match: 10. In DNA form, the CDR3 reads TGTGCCAGCAGCTTAAAAAGGACAGGATCGTTCACTGAAGCTTTCTTT. Protein: CASSLKRTGSFTEAFF.

In nucleotides, the CDR3 is TGCGCCAGCAGCCAAGTCCTCTCCTATAATTCACCCCTCCACTTT. Translated: CASSQVLSYNSPLHF. The chain links TRBV4-3 to TRBJ1-6; D remains unclear. Trimming stripped 1 base from V and 0 bases from J, with 4 bases between. The CDR3 totals 15 residues. Germline V CDR1 and CDR2: LGHNA, YSLEER.

The chain joins TRBV4-1 to TRBJ2-3; 8 nucleotides agree with TRBD2. Trimming at V came to 4 bases and at J to 2 bases, leaving 8 bases not matched to a gene. The CDR3 totals 16 residues. From germline, CDR1 is MGHRA and CDR2 YSYEKL. The CDR3 loop is CASSRDIAGLTDTQYF. In nucleotides, the CDR3 is TGCGCCAGCAGCCGAGATATAGCGGGGCTCACAGATACGCAGTATTTT.

On this clone: One junction end disagrees with the germline gene, perhaps due to a read error. V usage is TRBV15 and J usage is TRBJ2-7, with TRBD1 identical over 8 bases. The CDR3 extends over 13 amino acids. Germline CDR1 and CDR2: LNHNV and YYDKDF (reference sequence). This CDR3 reads CATSRDGGTGPRF. Here the CDR3 DNA reads TGTGCCACCAGCAGAGATGGCGGGACAGGCCCTCGCTTC.

CDR3 sequence: CASSLVRETPDTQYF. The DNA for the CDR3 is TGTGCCAGCAGCTTAGTGCGGGAGACCCCGGATACGCAGTATTTT. The chain combines TRBV7-9 with TRBJ2-3; 7 bases match TRBD2. Per germline, CDR1 SEHNR and CDR2 FQNEAQ (reference sequence). The V and J ends lost 1 base and 6 bases, in that order; junction bases with no gene match: 7. CDR3 length: 15 residues.

V and J are TRBV27 and TRBJ2-1; 8 nucleotides match TRBD2. The length of the CDR3 is 14 residues. Losses at the gene ends were 6 bases for V and 7 bases for J; bases not matched to a gene: 8. Germline V CDR1 and CDR2: MNHEY, SMNVEV (reference sequence). CDR3 nucleotides: TGTGCCAGCAGGAGCGGGAGAGGGATGAATGAGCAGTTCTTC. This codes for CASRSGRGMNEQFF.

This chain connects TRBV7-9 to TRBJ2-7; tentative D call: TRBD2 (5 bases). This CDR3 has 13 amino acids. Trimming stripped 0 bases from V and 9 bases from J, with 12 bases between. The germline gives CDR1 SEHNR, CDR2 FQNEAQ (reference sequence). CDR3 coding DNA: TGTGCCAGCAGCTTAGCTGCGGGCAGCGGGCAGTACTTC. Translation gives CASSLAAGSGQYF. The entire variable domain, with the rest obtained from reference TRBV7-9 and TRBJ2-7, is as follows: DTGVSQNPRHKITKRGQNVTFRCDPISEHNRLYWYRQTLGQGPEFLTYFQNEAQLEKSRLLSDRFSAERPKGSFSTLEIQRTEQGDSAMYLCASSLAAGSGQYFGPGTRLTVT.

The V gene is TRBV27, the J gene TRBJ2-1; unclear D gene. Germline V gene lookup returns CDR1 MNHEY and CDR2 SMNVEV (reference sequence). CDR3 length: 13 amino acids. V was shortened by 0 bases and J by 6 bases, with 6 bases between the two germline ends. The CDR3 sequence is CASSLSNFNEQFF. The CDR3 DNA reads as TGTGCCAGCAGTTTATCGAACTTCAATGAGCAGTTCTTC.

With respect to this clone: Other DNA variants within this sample encode the same CDR3. The genes are TRBV6-5 and TRBJ2-7; 9 positions agree with TRBD1. Germline V gives CDR1 MNHEY, CDR2 SVGAGI. V gave up 5 bases and J gave up 2 bases; unmatched junction bases: 4. This CDR3 contains 14 residues. The CDR3 sequence is CASSTGTGPYEQYF. The CDR3 DNA reads as TGTGCCAGCAGTACTGGGACAGGGCCCTACGAGCAGTACTTC.

This clone was picked up one time. V is TRBV7-8 and J is TRBJ1-5; 12 positions match TRBD1. Germline V lookup: CDR1 SGHVS, CDR2 FQNEAQ. The CDR3 covers 15 residues. The V gene end was trimmed by 4 bases and the J gene end by 5 bases; junction bases not matched to a gene: 3. CDR3 in DNA: TGTGCCAGCAGCTGGGGGACAGGGGGCGATCAGCCCCAGCATTTT. Translation gives CASSWGTGGDQPQHF.

This chain connects TRBV11-1 to TRBJ2-1; 7 bases agree with TRBD2. Germline CDR1 and CDR2: SGHAT and FQDESV (reference sequence). The trim removed 5 bases at V and 4 bases at J, leaving 17 bases unmatched. This CDR3 has 18 amino acids. CDR3 nucleotides: TGTGCCAGCAGCACGCGTGGGCGGGAGAAGGTTTGGTACAATGAGCAGTTCTTC. Encoded protein: CASSTRGREKVWYNEQFF.

The V call is TRBV19, the J call TRBJ2-7; D might be TRBD1 (5 bases). The CDR3 runs to 15 residues. Germline V gives CDR1 LNHDA, CDR2 SQIVND (reference sequence). V lost 5 bases and J 5 bases, leaving 19 bases between the germline ends. The CDR3 nucleotides read TGTGCCAGTAGTCCCTCCGAAGCAGGGATGAACGAGCAGTACTTC. As protein: CASSPSEAGMNEQYF.

The V and J genes are TRBV27 and TRBJ2-7; TRBD2 matches 8 bases. This CDR3 has 14 residues. V dropped 5 bases and J dropped 3; count of bases not matched to a gene: 6. In germline, CDR1 is MNHEY, CDR2 SMNVEV (reference sequence). The CDR3 sequence: CASSLGLAVYEQYF. The DNA of the CDR3 is TGTGCCAGCAGTCTCGGACTAGCCGTCTACGAGCAGTACTTC.

This rearrangement joins TRBV6-1 to TRBJ2-7; the D gene is possibly TRBD1 (5 bases). The V and J ends lost 2 bases and 6 bases respectively, with 14 bases between them. Germline V gene lookup returns CDR1 MNHNS and CDR2 SASEGT. The CDR3 totals 14 residues. This CDR3 is CASSEKAGRSEQYF. DNA of the CDR3: TGTGCCAGCAGTGAAAAGGCAGGGCGAAGCGAGCAGTACTTC.

The V call is TRBV7-3, the J call TRBJ2-3, with a weak D call TRBD2 (6 bases). Germline CDR1 SGHTA, CDR2 FQGTGA. With 3 bases removed from V and 6 bases from J, the gap between germline ends came to 10 bases. The CDR3 loop spans 13 amino acids. The CDR3 sequence: CASSFPGGDTQYF. The CDR3 bases are TGTGCCAGCAGCTTTCCTGGAGGGGATACGCAGTATTTT.

The V call is TRBV28, the J call TRBJ2-7, with a tentative D call TRBD2 (5 bases). The CDR3 contains 14 residues. Per germline, CDR1 MDHEN and CDR2 SYDVKM. Trimming shortened V by 4 bases and J by 4 bases, and 14 bases separated the two germline ends. CDR3: CASSYSDLGYEQYF. The CDR3 region has the DNA TGTGCCAGCAGTTACTCGGACTTGGGGTACGAGCAGTACTTC.

The chain couples TRBV4-2 to TRBJ2-1; 7 bases agree with TRBD2. The V gene end was trimmed by 1 base and the J gene end by 4 bases; junction bases not matched to a gene: 10. This CDR3 contains 17 residues. Germline V gives CDR1 LGHNA, CDR2 YNFKEQ. CDR3 bases: TGTGCCAGCAGCCAAGTCTCTAACGGGGGGTCATACAATGAGCAGTTCTTC. This sequence encodes CASSQVSNGGSYNEQFF.

The genes are TRBV19 and TRBJ1-5; TRBD1 matches at 11 bases. J gave up 3 bases and V 8 bases, and 15 bases lay outside the gene matches. This CDR3 spans 18 amino acids. Germline CDR1 reads LNHDA; CDR2 reads SQIVND (reference sequence). For the CDR3, the DNA is TGTGCCAGTTCTCCTCTAGGACAGGGGGCTGTATTCAATCAGCCCCAGCATTTT. The encoded protein is CASSPLGQGAVFNQPQHF. The full variable domain, completed using reference TRBV19 and TRBJ1-5, is DGGITQSPKYLFRKEGQNVTLSCEQNLNHDAMYWYRQDPGQGLRLIYYSQIVNDFQKGDIAEGYSVSREKKESFPLTVTSAQKNPTAFYLCASSPLGQGAVFNQPQHFGDGTRLSIL.

V usage is TRBV9 and J usage is TRBJ2-2; 10 nucleotides line up with TRBD2. Germline V gene lookup returns CDR1 SGDLS and CDR2 YYNGEE. The ends lost 3 bases at V and 2 bases at J; junction bases unmatched: 10. The CDR3 covers 18 residues. For the CDR3, the DNA is TGTGCCAGCAGCGCCCTTGGGGTAGCGGGGGGTAACACCGGGGAGCTGTTTTTT. As protein: CASSALGVAGGNTGELFF.

This clone was seen once. The chain carries TRBV7-2 and TRBJ1-1; 9 positions match TRBD1. The V segment lost 4 bases and the J segment 4 bases; nucleotides outside the gene matches: 7. There are 15 residues in the CDR3. Germline CDR1 reads SGHTA; CDR2 reads FQGNSA. The CDR3 bases are TGTGCCAGCAGCTCAACAGGGGGCGCATCCACTGAAGCTTTCTTT. This encodes CASSSTGGASTEAFF.

CDR3: CASRDRGHEKLFF. The DNA for the CDR3 is TGTGCCTCCCGAGACAGGGGGCACGAAAAACTGTTTTTT. The chain links TRBV30 to TRBJ1-4, with 10 positions matching TRBD1. The J segment lost 8 bases and the V segment lost 7 bases, leaving 7 bases of the junction unmatched. CDR1 is GTSNPN and CDR2 is SVGIG in the germline V gene (reference sequence). The CDR3 runs 13 residues.

This clone was seen just once. The rearrangement links TRBV4-3 to TRBJ1-1, with a possible D match to TRBD1 (6 bases). V shed 0 bases and J shed 0 bases, with 11 bases lying between them. Looked up from germline, CDR1 is LGHNA and CDR2 is YSLEER. This CDR3 has 16 residues. CDR3 nucleotide sequence: TGCGCCAGCAGCCAAGATTTCGGACAGCTGAACACTGAAGCTTTCTTT. The encoded protein is CASSQDFGQLNTEAFF.

The V call is TRBV7-9, the J call TRBJ1-2; possibly TRBD1 for D (5 bases). V was shortened by 4 bases and J by 2 bases, with 14 bases between the two germline ends. There are 15 residues in the CDR3. CDR1 and CDR2 (germline): SEHNR, FQNEAQ (reference sequence). CDR3 coding DNA: TGTGCCAGCAGCTCGGCCGGACAACCCAACTATGGCTACACCTTC. Translated, it gives CASSSAGQPNYGYTF.

The chain links TRBV6-1 to TRBJ1-1; D remains unclear. CDR1 and CDR2 (germline): MNHNS, SASEGT. Trimming took 3 bases from V and 0 from J, leaving 8 bases between them. The CDR3 spans 14 residues. CDR3 coding DNA: TGTGCCAGCAGTGACCCCGGGTTGAACACTGAAGCTTTCTTT. Translating gives CASSDPGLNTEAFF.